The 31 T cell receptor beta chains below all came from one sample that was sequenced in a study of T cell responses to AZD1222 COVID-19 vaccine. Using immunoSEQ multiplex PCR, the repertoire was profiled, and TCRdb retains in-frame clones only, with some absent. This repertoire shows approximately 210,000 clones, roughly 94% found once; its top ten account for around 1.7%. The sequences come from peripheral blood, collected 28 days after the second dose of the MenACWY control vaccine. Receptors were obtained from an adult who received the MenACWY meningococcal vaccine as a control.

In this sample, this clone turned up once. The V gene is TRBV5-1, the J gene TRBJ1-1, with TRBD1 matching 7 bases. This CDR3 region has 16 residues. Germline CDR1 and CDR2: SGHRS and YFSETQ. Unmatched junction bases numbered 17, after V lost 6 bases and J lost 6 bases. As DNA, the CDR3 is TGCGCCAGCACTAAGGGGGAGGGGGCCAGCTACCCTGAAGCTTTCTTT. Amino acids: CASTKGEGASYPEAFF.

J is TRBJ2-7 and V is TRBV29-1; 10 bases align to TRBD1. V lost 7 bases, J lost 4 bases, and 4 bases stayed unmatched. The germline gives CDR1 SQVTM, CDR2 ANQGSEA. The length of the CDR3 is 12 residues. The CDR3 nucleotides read TGCAGCGCCGGACAGGGGGATTACGAGCAGTACTTC. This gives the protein CSAGQGDYEQYF.

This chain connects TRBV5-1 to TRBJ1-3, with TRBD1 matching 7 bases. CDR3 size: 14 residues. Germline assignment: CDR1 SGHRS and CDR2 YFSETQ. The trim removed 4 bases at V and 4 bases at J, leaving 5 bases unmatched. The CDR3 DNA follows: TGCGCCAGCAGCCCCGGACAGGTCGGAAACACCATATATTTT. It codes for CASSPGQVGNTIYF. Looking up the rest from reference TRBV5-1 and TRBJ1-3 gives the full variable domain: KAGVTQTPRYLIKTRGQQVTLSCSPISGHRSVSWYQQTPGQGLQFLFEYFSETQRNKGNFPGRFSGRQFSNSRSEMNVSTLELGDSALYLCASSPGQVGNTIYFGEGSWLTVV.

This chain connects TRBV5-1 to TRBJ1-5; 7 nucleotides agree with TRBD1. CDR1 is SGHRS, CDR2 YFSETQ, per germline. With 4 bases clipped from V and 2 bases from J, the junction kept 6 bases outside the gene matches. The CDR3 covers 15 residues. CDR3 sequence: CASSAGTVGNQPQHF. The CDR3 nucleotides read TGCGCCAGCAGCGCAGGGACAGTAGGCAATCAGCCCCAGCATTTT.

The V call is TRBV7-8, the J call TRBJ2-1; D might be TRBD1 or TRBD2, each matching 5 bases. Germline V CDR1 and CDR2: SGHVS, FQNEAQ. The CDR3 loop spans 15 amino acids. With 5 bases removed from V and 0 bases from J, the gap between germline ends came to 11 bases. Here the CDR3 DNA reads TGTGCCAGCAGCCTCGAGGGGAGCTCCTACAATGAGCAGTTCTTC. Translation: CASSLEGSSYNEQFF. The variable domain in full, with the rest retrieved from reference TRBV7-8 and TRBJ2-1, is GAGVSQSPRYKVAKRGQDVALRCDPISGHVSLFWYQQALGQGPEFLTYFQNEAQLDKSGLPSDRFFAERPEGSVSTLKIQRTQQEDSAVYLCASSLEGSSYNEQFFGPGTRLTVL.

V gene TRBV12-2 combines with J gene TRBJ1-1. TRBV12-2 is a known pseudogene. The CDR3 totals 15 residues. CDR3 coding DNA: TGTGCAAGTCGCTTATCCCGAAGAAGGAACACTGAAGCTTTCTTT. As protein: CASRLSRRRNTEAFF.

CDR3 in DNA: TGTGCCAGCACCAGCGGGGATTCACCCCTCCACTTT. Protein sequence: CASTSGDSPLHF. The chain is built from TRBV2 and TRBJ1-6; D remains unclear. The CDR3 contains 12 residues. Trimming took 7 bases from V and 8 from J, leaving 9 bases between them. Germline assignment: CDR1 SNHLY and CDR2 FYNNEI. The full variable domain, its missing parts supplied by reference TRBV2 and TRBJ1-6, is EPEVTQTPSHQVTQMGQEVILRCVPISNHLYFYWYRQILGQKVEFLVSFYNNEISEKSEIFDDQFSVERPDGSNFTLKIRSTKLEDSAMYFCASTSGDSPLHFGNGTRLTVT.

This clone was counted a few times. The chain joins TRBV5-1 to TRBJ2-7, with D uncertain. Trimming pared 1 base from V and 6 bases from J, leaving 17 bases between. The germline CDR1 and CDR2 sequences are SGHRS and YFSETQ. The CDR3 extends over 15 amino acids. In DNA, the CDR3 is TGCGCCAGCAGCTTGCCTGGACCACACGCCTCCGAGCAGTACTTC. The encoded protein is CASSLPGPHASEQYF.

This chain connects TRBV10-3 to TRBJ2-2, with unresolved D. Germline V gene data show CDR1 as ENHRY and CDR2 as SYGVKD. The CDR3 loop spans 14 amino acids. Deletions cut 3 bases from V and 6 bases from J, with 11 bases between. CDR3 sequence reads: CAISDLTGSGELFF. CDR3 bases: TGTGCCATCAGTGACCTTACGGGTTCCGGGGAGCTGTTTTTT.

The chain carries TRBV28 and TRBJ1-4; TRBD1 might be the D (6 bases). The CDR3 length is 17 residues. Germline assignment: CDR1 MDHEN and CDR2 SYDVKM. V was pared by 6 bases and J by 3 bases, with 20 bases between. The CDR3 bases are TGTGCCAGCAGACTAATCAGGGGCGAGGGAGCTAATGAAAAACTGTTTTTT. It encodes CASRLIRGEGANEKLFF.

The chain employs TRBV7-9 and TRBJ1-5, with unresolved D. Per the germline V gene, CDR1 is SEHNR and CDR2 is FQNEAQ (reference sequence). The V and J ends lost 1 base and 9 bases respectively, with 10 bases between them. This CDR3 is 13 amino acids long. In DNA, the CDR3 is TGTGCCAGCAGCTTAGAGGACGAGGGGCCCCAGCATTTT. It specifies CASSLEDEGPQHF. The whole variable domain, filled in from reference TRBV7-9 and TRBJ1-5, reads DTGVSQNPRHKITKRGQNVTFRCDPISEHNRLYWYRQTLGQGPEFLTYFQNEAQLEKSRLLSDRFSAERPKGSFSTLEIQRTEQGDSAMYLCASSLEDEGPQHFGDGTRLSIL.

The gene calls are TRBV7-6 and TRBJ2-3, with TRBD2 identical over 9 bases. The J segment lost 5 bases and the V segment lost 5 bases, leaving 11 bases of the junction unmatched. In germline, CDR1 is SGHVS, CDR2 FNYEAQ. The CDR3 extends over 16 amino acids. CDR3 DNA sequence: TGTGCCAGCAGCCTCTTAGTTGCGGGGGGGCGAGATACGCAGTATTTT. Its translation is CASSLLVAGGRDTQYF. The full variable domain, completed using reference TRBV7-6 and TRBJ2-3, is GAGVSQSPRYKVTKRGQDVALRCDPISGHVSLYWYRQALGQGPEFLTYFNYEAQQDKSGLPNDRFSAERPEGSISTLTIQRTEQRDSAMYRCASSLLVAGGRDTQYFGPGTRLTVL.

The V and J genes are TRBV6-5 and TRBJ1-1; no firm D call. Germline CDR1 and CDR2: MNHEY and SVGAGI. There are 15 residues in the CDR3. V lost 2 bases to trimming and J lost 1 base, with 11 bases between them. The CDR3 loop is CASSYPLDRNTEAFF. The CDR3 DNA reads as TGTGCCAGCAGTTACCCCCTGGACCGGAACACTGAAGCTTTCTTT.

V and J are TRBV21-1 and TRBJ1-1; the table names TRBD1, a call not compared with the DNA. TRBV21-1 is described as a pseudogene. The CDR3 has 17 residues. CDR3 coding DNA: TGTGCCAGCAGCAAACTAGGGGGTTTGGGACAGAACACTGAAGCTTTCTTT. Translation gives CASSKLGGLGQNTEAFF.

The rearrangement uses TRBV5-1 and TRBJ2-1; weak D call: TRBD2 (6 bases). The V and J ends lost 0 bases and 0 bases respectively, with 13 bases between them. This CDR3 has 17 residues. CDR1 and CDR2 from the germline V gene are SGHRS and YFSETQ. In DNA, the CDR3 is TGCGCCAGCAGCTTGGACCCGCGGGGCTTCTCCTACAATGAGCAGTTCTTC. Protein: CASSLDPRGFSYNEQFF.

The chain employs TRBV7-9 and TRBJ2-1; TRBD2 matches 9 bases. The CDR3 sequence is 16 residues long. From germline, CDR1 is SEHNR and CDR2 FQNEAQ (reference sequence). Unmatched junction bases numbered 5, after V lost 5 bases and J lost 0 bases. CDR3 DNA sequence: TGTGCCAGCAGCCATAGCGGGGGCCTCTCCTACAATGAGCAGTTCTTC. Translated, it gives CASSHSGGLSYNEQFF. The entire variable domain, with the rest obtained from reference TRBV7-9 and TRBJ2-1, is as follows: DTGVSQNPRHKITKRGQNVTFRCDPISEHNRLYWYRQTLGQGPEFLTYFQNEAQLEKSRLLSDRFSAERPKGSFSTLEIQRTEQGDSAMYLCASSHSGGLSYNEQFFGPGTRLTVL.

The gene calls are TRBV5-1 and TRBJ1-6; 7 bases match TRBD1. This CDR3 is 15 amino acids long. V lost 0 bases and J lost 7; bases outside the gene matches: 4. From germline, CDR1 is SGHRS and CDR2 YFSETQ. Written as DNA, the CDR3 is TGCGCCAGCAGCTTGGATAGGGGACAGAATTCACCCCTCCACTTT. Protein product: CASSLDRGQNSPLHF.

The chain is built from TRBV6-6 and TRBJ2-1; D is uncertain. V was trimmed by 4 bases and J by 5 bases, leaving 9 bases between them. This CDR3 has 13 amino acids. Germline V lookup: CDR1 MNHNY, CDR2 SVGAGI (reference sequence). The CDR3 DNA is TGTGCCAGCAGTTTTTGGACGGACAATGAGCAGTTCTTC. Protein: CASSFWTDNEQFF.

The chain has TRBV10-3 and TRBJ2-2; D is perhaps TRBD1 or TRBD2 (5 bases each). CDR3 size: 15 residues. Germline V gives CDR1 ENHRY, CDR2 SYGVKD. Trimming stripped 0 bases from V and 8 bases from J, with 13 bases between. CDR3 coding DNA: TGTGCCATCAGTGAGTCGGGACCGAGTGAAGGGGAGCTGTTTTTT. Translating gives CAISESGPSEGELFF.

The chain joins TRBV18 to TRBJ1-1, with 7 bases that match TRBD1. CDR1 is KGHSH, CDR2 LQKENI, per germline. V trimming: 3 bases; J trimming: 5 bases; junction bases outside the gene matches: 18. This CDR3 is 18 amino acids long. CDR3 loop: CASSPSAEGAGKKTEAFF. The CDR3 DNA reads TGTGCCAGCTCACCTAGTGCGGAGGGGGCCGGGAAAAAGACTGAAGCTTTCTTT.

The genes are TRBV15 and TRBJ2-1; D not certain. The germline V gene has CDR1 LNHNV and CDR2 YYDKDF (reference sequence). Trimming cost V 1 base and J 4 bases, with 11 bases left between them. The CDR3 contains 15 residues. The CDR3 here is CATSRVAAEYNEQFF. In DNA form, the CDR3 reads TGTGCCACCAGCAGAGTGGCGGCGGAATACAATGAGCAGTTCTTC.

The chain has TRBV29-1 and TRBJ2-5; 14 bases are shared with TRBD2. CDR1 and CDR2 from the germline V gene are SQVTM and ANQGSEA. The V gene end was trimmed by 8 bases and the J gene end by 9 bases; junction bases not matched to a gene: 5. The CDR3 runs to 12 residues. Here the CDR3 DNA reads TGCAGCTCTCTGGGACTAGCGGGGGCCCAGTACTTC. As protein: CSSLGLAGAQYF.

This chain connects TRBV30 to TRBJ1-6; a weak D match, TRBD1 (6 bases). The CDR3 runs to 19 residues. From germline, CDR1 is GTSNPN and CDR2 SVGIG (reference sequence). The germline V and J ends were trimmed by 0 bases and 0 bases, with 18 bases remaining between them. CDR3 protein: CAWSVRSGGLSSYNSPLHF. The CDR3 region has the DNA TGTGCCTGGAGTGTACGGTCGGGGGGCCTGAGCTCCTATAATTCACCCCTCCACTTT.

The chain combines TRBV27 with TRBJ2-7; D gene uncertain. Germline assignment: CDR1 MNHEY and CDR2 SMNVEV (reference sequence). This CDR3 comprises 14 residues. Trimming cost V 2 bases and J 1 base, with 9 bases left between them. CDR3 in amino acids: CASSLRVTSYEQYF. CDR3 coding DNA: TGTGCCAGCAGTTTAAGGGTCACTTCCTACGAGCAGTACTTC.

Here the CDR3 DNA reads TGCGCCAGCAGCCTGCTAACGGGGTACGAGCAGTACTTC. It encodes CASSLLTGYEQYF. The V gene is TRBV5-1, the J gene TRBJ2-7, with D perhaps TRBD2 (5 bases). The CDR3 runs to 13 residues. V lost 4 bases and J lost 4, with 12 bases in between. Germline V gene data show CDR1 as SGHRS and CDR2 as YFSETQ.

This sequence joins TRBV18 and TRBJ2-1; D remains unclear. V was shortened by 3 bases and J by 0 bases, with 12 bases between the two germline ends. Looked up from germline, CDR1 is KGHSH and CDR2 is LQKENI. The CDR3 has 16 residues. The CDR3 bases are TGTGCCAGCTCACCGAGATTGGAAGGCTCCTACAATGAGCAGTTCTTC. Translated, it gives CASSPRLEGSYNEQFF.

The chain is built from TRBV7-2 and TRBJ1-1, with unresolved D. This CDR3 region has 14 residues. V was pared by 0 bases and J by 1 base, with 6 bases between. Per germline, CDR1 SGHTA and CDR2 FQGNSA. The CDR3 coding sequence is TGTGCCAGCAGCTTAGCGTCGGGGAACACTGAAGCTTTCTTT. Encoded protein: CASSLASGNTEAFF.

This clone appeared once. The chain's CDR3 is CASSENGADQPQHF. The CDR3 nucleotides read TGCGCCAGCAGTGAGAATGGGGCAGATCAGCCCCAGCATTTT. The chain employs TRBV10-2 and TRBJ1-5, with D perhaps TRBD1 (5 bases). V was shortened by 2 bases and J by 5 bases, with 10 bases between the two germline ends. CDR3 length: 14 amino acids. Germline lookup yields CDR1 WSHSY and CDR2 SAAADI.

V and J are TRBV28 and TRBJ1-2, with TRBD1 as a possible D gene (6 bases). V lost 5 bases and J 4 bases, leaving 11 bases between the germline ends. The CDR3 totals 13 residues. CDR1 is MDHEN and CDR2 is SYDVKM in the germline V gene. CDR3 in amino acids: CASSRGQIYGYTF. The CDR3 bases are TGTGCCAGCAGTCGCGGACAGATCTATGGCTACACCTTC.

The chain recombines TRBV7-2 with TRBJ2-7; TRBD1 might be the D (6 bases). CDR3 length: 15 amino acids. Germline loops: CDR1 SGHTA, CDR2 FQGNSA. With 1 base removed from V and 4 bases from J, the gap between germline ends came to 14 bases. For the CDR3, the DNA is TGTGCCAGCAGCTTAGGCACAGGGCTGTCTTACGAGCAGTACTTC. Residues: CASSLGTGLSYEQYF.

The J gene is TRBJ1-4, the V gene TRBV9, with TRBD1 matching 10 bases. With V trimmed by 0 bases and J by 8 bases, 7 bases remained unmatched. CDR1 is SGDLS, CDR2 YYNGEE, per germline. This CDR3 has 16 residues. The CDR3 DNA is TGTGCCAGCAGCGTAGTGTCCGGGACAGGGGACGAAAAACTGTTTTTT. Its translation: CASSVVSGTGDEKLFF.